This TCR beta chain was obtained from a study of blood T cells in healthy people across ages. About the study: About one barcoded beta molecule was captured per two T cells (by template switching).

Primers used in a second PCR of roughly 7 to 12 cycles were a sample-barcoded 5' primer and a J-beta primer mix. A tag from a template-switch adaptor with 12 random nucleotides marked each cDNA molecule. Using its own MiXCR run on the 5' RACE reads, TCRdb lists one record per CDR3 protein. The sample consists of 550,000 to 800,000 distinct CDR3 sequences, about a third of them appearing once. This clonotype was seen a handful of times. An end of the junction differs from the germline gene, which may be a read error. The CDR3 has 16 residues. Germline assignment: CDR1 MNHEY and CDR2 SVGEGT. This TCR came from an elderly woman in good health. The source material was blood. This chain links TRBV6-2 or TRBV6-3 with TRBJ2-1; 9 bases are shared with TRBD2. The CDR3 DNA sequence: TGTGCCAGCAGTTCTCCCGGGACTAGCCCGGAGAATGGGCAGTTCTTC. Translating gives CASSSPGTSPENGQFF.